This record covers a single T cell receptor (beta chain). In the source study's methods: Reference gene primer amplification in the assay estimated nucleated cell counts. Clones were read by immunoSEQ multiplex PCR, and TCRdb kept only the in-frame ones, dropping some. The V and J calls and the clone size are those of that table, but D and trimming were determined from the DNA. Here the sample spans around 470,000 clones, about 91% being singletons. The V gene's germline CDR1 is SNHLY and CDR2 FYNNEI. CDR3 length: 14 amino acids. V dropped 7 bases and J dropped 4 bases, with 16 bases sitting between them. The data were obtained in a study of blood T cell repertoires in COVID-19.

What was sequenced was peripheral blood. The TCR originated in a man between 18 and 29 years old with COVID-19, enrolled during active disease. The chain joins TRBV2 to TRBJ1-2; D is perhaps TRBD1 (6 bases). The CDR3 here is CASILDSLTYGYTF. CDR3 in DNA: TGTGCCAGCATCCTGGACAGCCTTACCTATGGCTACACCTTC.